This T cell receptor (beta chain) comes out of a study of blood T cell repertoires in COVID-19. For the study at large: Samples of COVID-19 (acute and convalescent) were obtained from the United States, Italy and Spain. The analysed material was cDNA or gDNA that came from T cells, B-cell-depleted T cells, or PBMCs.

Per the study methods: It was from reference gene primer amplification that nucleated cell counts were estimated. Measured with immunoSEQ multiplex PCR; TCRdb has only the in-frame clones, and not every one. V, J and clone size derive from that table, while D and trimming were established from the DNA sequence. The sample yields about 210,000 clones, roughly nine tenths seen once. V was trimmed by 3 bases and J by 4 bases, leaving 8 bases between them. The germline gives CDR1 KGHDR, CDR2 SFDVKD. This CDR3 has 13 amino acids. The receptor's source is a man aged 65-85 years with acute or convalescent COVID-19. The chain combines TRBV24-1 with TRBJ1-1; the D is unclear. The sample consisted of peripheral blood. This CDR3 reads CATSDGRGTEAFF. Written as DNA, the CDR3 is TGTGCCACCAGTGATGGACGGGGCACTGAAGCTTTCTTT.